This T cell receptor (beta chain) was found in a study of T cell responses to AZD1222 COVID-19 vaccine. Assay used: immunoSEQ multiplex PCR; TCRdb lists only in-frame clones, some missing. The repertoire consists of more than 100,000 clones, with 88% occurring once and the leading ten covering 7.6%. Worth noting for this clone: What it binds is unknown.

Whole-study findings and limits: Regions 160-218 and 743-854 dominated among vaccine-associated CD4 TCRs spanning spike. It was only after the peak T cell response that any repertoires were sampled.

The germline gives CDR1 LNHDA, CDR2 SQIVND (reference sequence). V was clipped by 4 bases and J by 6 bases; unmatched bases: 3. This CDR3 is built from 12 residues. The J gene is TRBJ2-7, the V gene TRBV19; the match to TRBD1 covers 7 bases. The sequenced sample was peripheral blood, obtained on day 0 of AZD1222 vaccination. The sequence was collected from an adult in good health. CDR3 nucleotides: TGTGCCAGTAGTACGACAGGGTTCGAGCAGTACTTC. Amino acids: CASSTTGFEQYF.